The clone carrying this TCR beta chain was seen a few times. Its antigen is currently unknown. TCRdb called the reads again in MiXCR, with one record for every CDR3 protein. The sample includes around 800,000 distinct CDR3 sequences, 32% of them seen just once. Germline CDR1 reads LGHNA; CDR2 reads YNFKEQ. V was shortened by 3 bases and J by 3 bases, with 14 bases between the two germline ends. The CDR3 is 15 residues long. This sample stems from a study of T cell repertoires in cytomegalovirus infection. Background on the study: Both a matching HLA type and CMV infection were indicated by public TCR beta signatures.

The material was cultured CD8+ T cells from PBMCs, obtained from culture after CMV antigen stimulation. The sequence was obtained from a human donor in good health (CMV status not recorded). Some clones in this sample may be carry-over from other donors' samples. This rearrangement joins TRBV4-2 to TRBJ2-5; possible D gene TRBD1, 6 bases. The CDR3 DNA follows: TGTGCCAGCAGCCAGGGGGCTGGGGCGAAAGAGACCCAGTACTTC. Its protein is CASSQGAGAKETQYF.